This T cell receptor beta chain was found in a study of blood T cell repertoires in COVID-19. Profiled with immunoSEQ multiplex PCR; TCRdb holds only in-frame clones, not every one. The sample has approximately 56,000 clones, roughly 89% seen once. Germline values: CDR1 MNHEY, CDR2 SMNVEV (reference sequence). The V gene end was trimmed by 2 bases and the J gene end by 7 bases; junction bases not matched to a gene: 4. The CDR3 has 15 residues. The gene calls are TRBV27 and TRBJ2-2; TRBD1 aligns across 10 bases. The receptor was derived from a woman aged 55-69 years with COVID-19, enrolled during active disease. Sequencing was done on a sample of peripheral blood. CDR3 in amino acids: CASSLGTGVYGELFF. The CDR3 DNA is TGTGCCAGCAGTTTAGGGACAGGGGTTTACGGGGAGCTGTTTTTT.